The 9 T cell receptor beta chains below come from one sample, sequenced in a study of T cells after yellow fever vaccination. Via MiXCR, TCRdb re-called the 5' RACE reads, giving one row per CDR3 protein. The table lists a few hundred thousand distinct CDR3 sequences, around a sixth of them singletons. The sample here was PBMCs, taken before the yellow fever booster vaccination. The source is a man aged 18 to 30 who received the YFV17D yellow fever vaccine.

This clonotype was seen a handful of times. The CDR3 DNA reads as TGTGCCAGCAGCTCGGACAGCCACGAGCAGTACTTC. This codes for CASSSDSHEQYF. This chain uses TRBV5-4 with TRBJ2-7; D is possibly TRBD1 (6 bases). The CDR3 consists of 12 residues. Trimming removed 3 bases at V and 5 bases at J, with 9 bases between. Germline assignment: CDR1 SGHNT and CDR2 YYREEE (reference sequence).

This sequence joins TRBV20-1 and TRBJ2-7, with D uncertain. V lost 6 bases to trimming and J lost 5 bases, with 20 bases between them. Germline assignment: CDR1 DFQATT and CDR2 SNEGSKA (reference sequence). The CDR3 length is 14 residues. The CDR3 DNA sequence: TGCAGTGCCCCTGATACACTTCATCCGGACGAGCAGTACTTC. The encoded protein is CSAPDTLHPDEQYF.

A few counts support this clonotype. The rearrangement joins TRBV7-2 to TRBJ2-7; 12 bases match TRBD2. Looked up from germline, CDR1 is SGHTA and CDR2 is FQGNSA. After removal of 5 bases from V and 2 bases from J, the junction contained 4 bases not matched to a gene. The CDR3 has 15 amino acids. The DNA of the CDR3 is TGTGCCAGCAGCCAGACTAGCGGGGGACCCTACGAGCAGTACGTC. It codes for CASSQTSGGPYEQYV.

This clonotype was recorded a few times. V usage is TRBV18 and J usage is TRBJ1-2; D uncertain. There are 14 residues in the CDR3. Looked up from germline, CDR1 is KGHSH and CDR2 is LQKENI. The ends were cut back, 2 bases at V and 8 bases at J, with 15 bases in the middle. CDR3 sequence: CASSPTQESGGYTF. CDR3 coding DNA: TGTGCCAGCTCACCAACCCAGGAGAGTGGCGGCTACACCTTC.

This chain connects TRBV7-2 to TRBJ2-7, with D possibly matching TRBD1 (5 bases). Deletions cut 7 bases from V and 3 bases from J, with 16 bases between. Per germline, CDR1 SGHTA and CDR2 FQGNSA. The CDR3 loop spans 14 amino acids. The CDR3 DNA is TGTGCCAGCACCTCACGGACAAAGAACTACGAGCAGTACTTC. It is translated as CASTSRTKNYEQYF. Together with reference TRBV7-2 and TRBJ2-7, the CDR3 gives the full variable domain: GAGVSQSPSNKVTEKGKDVELRCDPISGHTALYWYRQSLGQGLEFLIYFQGNSAPDKSGLPSDRFSAERTGGSVSTLTIQRTQQEDSAVYLCASTSRTKNYEQYFGPGTRLTVT.

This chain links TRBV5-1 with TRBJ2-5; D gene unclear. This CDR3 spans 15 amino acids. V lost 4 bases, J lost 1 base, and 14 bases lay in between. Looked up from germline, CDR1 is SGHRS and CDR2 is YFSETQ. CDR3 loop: CASSESSGPQETQYF. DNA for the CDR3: TGCGCCAGCAGCGAGTCGTCCGGGCCCCAAGAGACCCAGTACTTC.

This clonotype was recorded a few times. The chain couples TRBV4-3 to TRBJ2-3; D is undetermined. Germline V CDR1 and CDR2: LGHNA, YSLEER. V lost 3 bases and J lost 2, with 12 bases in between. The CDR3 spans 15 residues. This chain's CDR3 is CASSHAMANTDTQYF. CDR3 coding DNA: TGCGCCAGCAGCCACGCAATGGCGAACACAGATACGCAGTATTTT.

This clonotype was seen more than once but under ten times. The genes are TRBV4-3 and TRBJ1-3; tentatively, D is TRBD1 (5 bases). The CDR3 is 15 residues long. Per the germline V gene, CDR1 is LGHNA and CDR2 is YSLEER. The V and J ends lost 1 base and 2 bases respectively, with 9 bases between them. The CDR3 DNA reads TGCGCCAGCAGCCAAGGGCGGGGGACTGGAAACACCATATATTTT. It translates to CASSQGRGTGNTIYF.

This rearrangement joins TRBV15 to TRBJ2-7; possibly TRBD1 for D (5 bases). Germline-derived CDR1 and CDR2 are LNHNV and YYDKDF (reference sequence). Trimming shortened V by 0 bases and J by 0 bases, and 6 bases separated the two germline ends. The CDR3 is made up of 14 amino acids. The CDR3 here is CATSRETDSYEQYF. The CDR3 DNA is TGTGCCACCAGCAGAGAGACAGACTCCTACGAGCAGTACTTC.